This T cell receptor (beta chain) stems from a study of cytomegalovirus exposure and HLA in healthy donors. Study context: Earlier, some 180 million T cells were analyzed, and around 100 million unique TCR beta sequences were found among them.

It was with 60 Vbeta and 13 Jbeta primers that the PCR ran. Libraries were prepared by immunoSEQ multiplex PCR; TCRdb keeps only in-frame clonotypes and omits some of them. The sample totals 34,000 or so clones. CDR1 and CDR2 from the germline V gene are KGHSH and LQKENI. This CDR3 is 13 amino acids long. Losses at the gene ends were 5 bases for V and 5 bases for J; bases not matched to a gene: 2. Notes on this clone: The antigen is undetermined.

It was healthy bone marrow donors who served as donors. Findings and limits, study-wide: In an earlier analysis, about 87% or about 30%: the productive usage of most TCR beta V segments.

The sequenced material came from PBMCs. The J gene is TRBJ2-1, the V gene TRBV18; 8 bases line up with TRBD2. This clonotype originated in a female donor in good health and CMV-seronegative. In DNA form, the CDR3 reads TGTGCCAGCTCATCCGGGGGGGACAATGAGCAGTTCTTC. Encoded protein: CASSSGGDNEQFF.